This TCR beta chain was identified in a study of OX40 agonist ivuxolimab in advanced cancers. Study-wide points: Among the lowest peripheral clonal expansion occurred in 0.1-3.0 mg/kg partial responders.

Comments on this clone: No antigen is known for it.

Collection of blood occurred at baseline, at cycle 4 day 1, and at cycle 7 day 1. CDR1 is SNHLY, CDR2 FYNNEI, per germline. CDR3 length: 14 amino acids. Unmatched junction bases numbered 3, after V lost 6 bases and J lost 0 bases. The protocol was immunoSEQ multiplex PCR, while the TCRdb copy is restricted to in-frame clones and leaves out a portion. In the table there are approximately 80,000 clones, approximately 85% of which are singletons. V is TRBV2 and J is TRBJ1-1; 8 nucleotides align to TRBD1. The sample here was CD4+ or CD8+ T cells sorted from blood, taken in a trial of the OX40 agonist ivuxolimab. The sequence derives from an adult with an advanced solid tumor such as melanoma, head and neck, liver or kidney cancer. The DNA of the CDR3 is TGTGCCAGCAGCCGGGACAGGTTGAACACTGAAGCTTTCTTT. Encoded protein: CASSRDRLNTEAFF.